This T cell receptor beta chain was sequenced during a study of graft-versus-host responses after intestinal transplantation. Across the study: Following induction with anti-thymocyte globulin, all recipients were given tacrolimus and steroids for around three years.

Findings and limits, study-wide: An association linked early post-transplant HvG declines with peak circulating GvH clone levels.

Per germline, CDR1 SGHTA and CDR2 FQGTGA. Losses at the gene ends were 3 bases for V and 3 bases for J; bases not matched to a gene: 1. The CDR3 is 14 residues long. Remarks on this clone: The antigen is undetermined.

The table came from immunoSEQ multiplex PCR; TCRdb's copy has only in-frame clones and leaves some out. The data contain fewer than 90,000 clones, around 93% of them singletons. V and J are TRBV7-3 and TRBJ2-1; 8 bases are a match to TRBD1. The receptor's source is a human donor who was the organ donor for an intestinal transplant. The sequencing here drew on unstimulated CD4+ T cells sorted from spleen or lymph node cells, taken before transplant. The CDR3 DNA reads TGTGCCAGCAGCTTTGGACAGGGCTACAATGAGCAGTTCTTC. As protein: CASSFGQGYNEQFF.